This T cell receptor beta chain originates from a study of T cells in Graves' hyperthyroidism and ophthalmopathy. The table lists this clonotype with many counts. Amplified regions were TCR beta CDR3 sequences from RNA transcripts. A first-round RT-PCR of the TCR CDR3 used the HTBI primer set. TCRdb re-called the multiplex PCR reads through MiXCR, storing one row per CDR3 protein. The table lists around 500,000 distinct CDR3 sequences, 12% to 15% of them singletons, with roughly 13% in the top ten. This CDR3 has 12 residues. V gave up 2 bases and J gave up 4 bases, with 8 bases separating them. Germline V gene data show CDR1 as GTSNPN and CDR2 as SVGIG (reference sequence).

The sample comprised blood. This sequence was found in a woman aged 40 to 49 with Graves' hyperthyroidism. The rearrangement uses TRBV30 and TRBJ2-5; perhaps TRBD2 as D (7 bases). DNA for the CDR3: TGTGCCTGGAGTAGGGGGGGAGAGACCCAGTACTTC. This translates into CAWSRGGETQYF.